This entry describes one T cell receptor (beta chain). This sample stems from a study of control samples from healthy donors and cancer patients. The data were produced by immunoSEQ multiplex PCR, yet TCRdb's version contains in-frame clones alone and is incomplete. The table includes 85,000 to 120,000 clones, around 90% detected once. Sequencing was carried out using blood. This TCR derives from a woman aged 18-29 years in good health.

This CDR3 is CASSQDSGVGYEQYF. CDR3 nucleotide sequence: TGTGCCAGCAGCCAAGACTCGGGGGTGGGTTACGAGCAGTACTTC. V and J are TRBV3-1 (or the pseudogene TRBV3-2) and TRBJ2-7; D possibly corresponds to TRBD2 (6 bases). Germline loops: CDR1 LGHDT, CDR2 YNNKEL (reference sequence). CDR3 length: 15 amino acids. Deletions cut 0 bases from V and 4 bases from J, with 13 bases between.